This entry describes one T cell receptor beta chain. Its antigen is unknown. This entry is derived from a study of shared clonotypes between healthy human individuals. Study context: Serving as donors were a couple of women and a few men, whose ages spanned 18 to 49. Findings of the study overall: Relative to their counterparts shared across all four donors, non-shared clonotypes exhibited diminished generation probabilities. The study sampled only blood, and tissue repertoires likely differ.

Every subset's genomic DNA went evenly onto several immunoSEQ plates. The table came from immunoSEQ multiplex PCR; TCRdb's copy has only in-frame clones and leaves some out. The data hold around 1.1 million clones, with 78% observed a single time. This TCR was sampled from a young man in good health. Some clones in this sample may be carry-over from other donors' samples. Material for sequencing was memory CD4+ T cells from PBMCs. Indicated subset: CD45RA-negative fraction.

CDR3 DNA: TGTGCCAGCAGCTTAGAAGCCCTTTGGACAACAGATACGCAGTATTTT. It yields the protein CASSLEALWTTDTQYF. This sequence joins TRBV11-2 and TRBJ2-3, with a tentative D call TRBD1 (5 bases). V was clipped by 0 bases and J by 3 bases, with 13 bases between them. The CDR3 runs 16 residues. Looked up from germline, CDR1 is SGHAT and CDR2 is FQNNGV.